These 19 T cell receptor beta chains originate from one sample sequenced in a study of blood T cell repertoires in COVID-19. Using immunoSEQ multiplex PCR, the repertoire was profiled, and TCRdb retains in-frame clones only, with some absent. The sample contains around 470,000 clones, 90% of which appear only once. What was sequenced was PBMCs or T cells enriched from blood (not recorded which). These receptors originate from a man between 18 and 35 years old who had recovered from COVID-19.

This chain connects TRBV12-3 or TRBV12-4 to TRBJ1-2, with TRBD1 matching over 7 bases. With 6 bases clipped from V and 4 bases from J, the junction kept 2 bases outside the gene matches. The CDR3 spans 12 residues. As DNA, the CDR3 is TGTGCCAGCAGGGGGACAGCCTATGGCTACACCTTC. This gives the protein CASRGTAYGYTF.

V gene TRBV5-1 combines with J gene TRBJ2-7, with D maybe TRBD2 (6 bases). The germline V gene encodes CDR1 SGHRS and CDR2 YFSETQ. The V end lost 3 bases, the J end lost 3 bases, and 13 bases lay between the germline ends. The CDR3 runs to 14 residues. CDR3 amino acids: CASSSSLEGYEQYF. Here the CDR3 DNA reads TGCGCCAGCAGCTCCAGTTTGGAGGGCTACGAGCAGTACTTC.

About this clone: The same CDR3 arises from other DNA sequences in this sample as well. V is TRBV5-1 and J is TRBJ2-7, with TRBD1 as a possible D gene (6 bases). The CDR3 runs to 13 residues. Trimming removed 0 bases from V and 4 bases from J, with 8 bases in between. From germline, CDR1 is SGHRS and CDR2 YFSETQ. Here the CDR3 DNA reads TGCGCCAGCAGCTTGGAGACAGGATACGAGCAGTACTTC. Its protein product is CASSLETGYEQYF.

This chain joins TRBV29-1 and TRBJ1-4; weak D call: TRBD1 (5 bases). The CDR3 consists of 16 residues. Germline values: CDR1 SQVTM, CDR2 ANQGSEA. Trimming cost V 7 bases and J 8 bases, with 26 bases left between them. CDR3 DNA: TGCAGCGCTCAGACAGCGTCCCTAAATCCCTCCGAAAAACTGTTTTTT. Translated: CSAQTASLNPSEKLFF. The whole variable domain, remainder taken from reference TRBV29-1 and TRBJ1-4, is SAVISQKPSRDICQRGTSLTIQCQVDSQVTMMFWYRQQPGQSLTLIATANQGSEATYESGFVIDKFPISRPNLTFSTLTVSNMSPEDSSIYLCSAQTASLNPSEKLFFGSGTQLSVL.

This chain connects TRBV9 to TRBJ1-6, with 9 positions matching TRBD1. This CDR3 contains 15 residues. The germline CDR1 and CDR2 sequences are SGDLS and YYNGEE. V lost 4 bases to trimming and J lost 5 bases; unmatched junction nucleotides: 4. The chain's CDR3 is CASSYRDRDNSPLHF. In DNA form, the CDR3 reads TGTGCCAGCAGCTACCGGGACAGGGATAATTCACCCCTCCACTTT.

The V and J genes are TRBV5-1 and TRBJ2-6; D ambiguous. Germline loops: CDR1 SGHRS, CDR2 YFSETQ. CDR3 size: 15 residues. Trimming stripped 0 bases from V and 2 bases from J, with 6 bases between. The CDR3 reads CASSLGAPGANVLTF. Written as DNA, the CDR3 is TGCGCCAGCAGCTTGGGAGCTCCTGGGGCCAACGTCCTGACTTTC. The complete variable domain, with remaining parts taken from reference TRBV5-1 and TRBJ2-6, reads KAGVTQTPRYLIKTRGQQVTLSCSPISGHRSVSWYQQTPGQGLQFLFEYFSETQRNKGNFPGRFSGRQFSNSRSEMNVSTLELGDSALYLCASSLGAPGANVLTFGAGSRLTVL.

This clone was detected only once. This sequence joins TRBV6-5 and TRBJ1-5; TRBD1 might be the D (6 bases). This CDR3 has 14 amino acids. Trimming left V 6 bases short and J 8 bases short, with 17 bases between. Looked up from germline, CDR1 is MNHEY and CDR2 is SVGAGI. CDR3 DNA sequence: TGTGCCAGCAGGAAACAGGGTGCGACGGAGCCCCAGCATTTT. This encodes CASRKQGATEPQHF.

The gene calls are TRBV5-1 and TRBJ2-1; the D is unclear. Trimming removed 4 bases from V and 0 bases from J, with 8 bases in between. CDR1 is SGHRS and CDR2 is YFSETQ in the germline V gene. The CDR3 loop spans 14 amino acids. The CDR3: CASSPTPSYNEQFF. CDR3 coding DNA: TGCGCCAGCAGCCCTACCCCCTCCTACAATGAGCAGTTCTTC.

The J gene is TRBJ2-1, the V gene TRBV20-1, with unresolved D. Germline V gives CDR1 DFQATT, CDR2 SNEGSKA (reference sequence). The V gene lost 5 bases and the J gene lost 6 bases, with 8 bases spanning the gap. CDR3 length: 11 amino acids. In DNA form, the CDR3 reads TGCAGTGCTGGCAATCCCAATGAGCAGTTCTTC. Translating it yields CSAGNPNEQFF.

The V call is TRBV27, the J call TRBJ1-1; the D is unclear. In germline, CDR1 is MNHEY, CDR2 SMNVEV (reference sequence). This CDR3 is 13 amino acids long. V was shortened by 5 bases and J by 6 bases, with 13 bases between the two germline ends. CDR3 sequence: CASSQRAFSEAFF. Written as DNA, the CDR3 is TGTGCCAGCAGTCAGCGGGCTTTTTCTGAAGCTTTCTTT.

The rearrangement links TRBV5-5 to TRBJ2-3; TRBD2 matches at 9 bases. Germline CDR1 reads SGHKS; CDR2 reads YYEKEE (reference sequence). J was trimmed by 4 bases and V by 2 bases; bases with no gene match: 5. The CDR3 is made up of 15 amino acids. The CDR3 DNA follows: TGTGCCAGCAGCTTCGGGCGGGGGGGCGCAGATACGCAGTATTTT. Translation gives CASSFGRGGADTQYF. Together with reference TRBV5-5 and TRBJ2-3, the CDR3 gives the full variable domain: DAGVTQSPTHLIKTRGQQVTLRCSPISGHKSVSWYQQVLGQGPQFIFQYYEKEERGRGNFPDRFSARQFPNYSSELNVNALLLGDSALYLCASSFGRGGADTQYFGPGTRLTVL.

This chain connects TRBV3-1 (or the pseudogene TRBV3-2) to TRBJ1-3; D is unclear. This CDR3 region has 15 residues. Trimming left V 3 bases short and J 8 bases short, with 17 bases between. Germline CDR1 LGHDT, CDR2 YNNKEL (reference sequence). The CDR3 spells CASSQRARKRDTIYF. The CDR3 nucleotides are TGTGCCAGCAGCCAGAGGGCCAGGAAGCGGGACACCATATATTTT.

This clone has only a few counts. The J gene is TRBJ1-1, the V gene TRBV5-4; 7 bases are shared with TRBD1. Germline-derived CDR1 and CDR2 are SGHNT and YYREEE (reference sequence). This CDR3 has 16 residues. With V trimmed by 4 bases and J by 9 bases, 18 bases remained unmatched. Written as DNA, the CDR3 is TGTGCCAGCAGCCCGAATGGGGCGGTGACAGGGATGCAAGCTTTCTTT. This codes for CASSPNGAVTGMQAFF.

This sequence joins TRBV10-1 and TRBJ2-3, with 7 bases lining up with TRBD2. V dropped 6 bases and J dropped 6; count of bases not matched to a gene: 15. Per the germline V gene, CDR1 is WNHNN and CDR2 is SYGVQD (reference sequence). The CDR3 is 16 amino acids. In nucleotides, the CDR3 is TGCGCCAGCAGCCCACTAAGGACTAGAGCTTTGGATACGCAGTATTTT. Translation: CASSPLRTRALDTQYF.

The rearrangement joins TRBV7-2 to TRBJ1-2, with D possibly being TRBD1 (5 bases). The CDR3 spans 15 residues. The germline V gene encodes CDR1 SGHTA and CDR2 FQGNSA. V was clipped by 7 bases and J by 2 bases, with 17 bases between them. CDR3 DNA sequence: TGTGCCAGCACCCTCGCCGCAGGGCTCAACTATGGCTACACCTTC. Protein product: CASTLAAGLNYGYTF. The complete variable domain, with remaining parts taken from reference TRBV7-2 and TRBJ1-2, reads GAGVSQSPSNKVTEKGKDVELRCDPISGHTALYWYRQSLGQGLEFLIYFQGNSAPDKSGLPSDRFSAERTGGSVSTLTIQRTQQEDSAVYLCASTLAAGLNYGYTFGSGTRLTVV.

This chain uses TRBV9 with TRBJ2-7; D possibly corresponds to TRBD2 (5 bases). CDR3 length: 15 amino acids. Trimming took 0 bases from V and 2 from J, leaving 12 bases between them. Germline CDR1 and CDR2: SGDLS and YYNGEE. This chain's CDR3 is CASSVAGGWPYEQYF. CDR3 DNA: TGTGCCAGCAGCGTAGCCGGCGGGTGGCCCTACGAGCAGTACTTC.

This chain joins TRBV4-1 and TRBJ1-2; D is perhaps TRBD1 (5 bases). Trimming cost V 3 bases and J 4 bases, with 15 bases left between them. The CDR3 has 15 amino acids. Germline CDR1 reads MGHRA; CDR2 reads YSYEKL. This CDR3 is CASSQRDVGGYGYTF. For the CDR3, the DNA is TGCGCCAGCAGCCAGCGGGACGTTGGGGGCTATGGCTACACCTTC.

This clone was observed once. The chain links TRBV11-2 to TRBJ1-2; the D is unclear. Trimming cost V 0 bases and J 1 base, with 9 bases left between them. Germline lookup yields CDR1 SGHAT and CDR2 FQNNGV. The CDR3 loop spans 15 amino acids. CDR3 sequence: CASSLEYGNNYGYTF. As DNA, the CDR3 is TGTGCCAGCAGCTTAGAGTACGGTAATAACTATGGCTACACCTTC.

The chain links TRBV5-1 to TRBJ1-1; unclear D gene. V was clipped by 3 bases and J by 1 base, with 10 bases between them. This CDR3 is 14 amino acids long. Per the germline V gene, CDR1 is SGHRS and CDR2 is YFSETQ. CDR3 bases: TGCGCCAGCAGCTATCGGAGGGAGAACACTGAAGCTTTCTTT. This translates into CASSYRRENTEAFF.